These T cell receptor beta chains were read from a single sample in a study of blood T cell repertoires in COVID-19. Repertoires were generated with immunoSEQ multiplex PCR, while TCRdb's copy carries only in-frame clones and drops some. The data show tens of thousands of clones, with about 83% seen just once and roughly 32% held by the top ten. Sequencing used peripheral blood. The receptors come from a woman of 80 years or more with acute or convalescent COVID-19. Each CDR3 is given with its conserved first and last residue. The D gene is left open where the match is weak. Clone size, where shown, is once, few, many, or a class for clones that have expanded.

V gene	D gene	clone size	J gene	CDR3 protein	CDR3 DNA
TRBV3-1/TRBV3-2	-	-	TRBJ2-7	CASSQGPGNYEQYF	TGTGCCAGCAGCCAAGGTCCAGGGAACTACGAGCAGTACTTC
TRBV6-5	TRBD2	-	TRBJ2-7	CASSAGGTSSYEQYF	TGTGCCAGCAGCGCCGGGGGGACCAGCTCCTACGAGCAGTACTTC
TRBV5-1	-	-	TRBJ2-5	CASSLGVGAVQTQYF	TGCGCCAGCAGCTTGGGAGTTGGGGCGGTACAGACCCAGTACTTC
TRBV6-2/TRBV6-3	TRBD1	-	TRBJ2-3	CASSMTGRGDTQYF	TGTGCCAGCAGCATGACAGGGAGAGGGGATACGCAGTATTTT
TRBV4-1	-	-	TRBJ1-5	CASSQDWAGLWPQHF	TGCGCCAGCAGCCAAGATTGGGCAGGACTTTGGCCCCAGCATTTT
TRBV28	TRBD1	many	TRBJ1-5	CASSSLTGTGVQPQHF	TGTGCCAGCAGTTCGCTGACCGGGACAGGGGTTCAGCCCCAGCATTTT
TRBV7-8	TRBD1	-	TRBJ1-6	CASSHGQGRVSPLHF	TGTGCCAGCAGCCACGGACAGGGGAGAGTTTCACCCCTCCACTTT
TRBV11-3	TRBD2	few	TRBJ2-7	CASSSGTSGAEQYF	TGTGCCAGCAGTTCCGGGACTAGCGGGGCCGAGCAGTACTTC
TRBV15	TRBD2	-	TRBJ2-5	CATSPKVAGEETQYF	TGTGCCACCAGCCCCAAGGTAGCGGGAGAAGAGACCCAGTACTTC
TRBV5-1	-	-	TRBJ2-7	CASSSPGYEQYF	TGCGCCAGCAGCTCCCCAGGCTACGAGCAGTACTTC
TRBV18	-	-	TRBJ2-3	CASSPRPGNTDTQYF	TGTGCCAGCTCACCAAGGCCGGGAAACACAGATACGCAGTATTTT
TRBV3-1/TRBV3-2	-	-	TRBJ1-1	CASSQVDRF	TGTGCCAGCAGCCAAGTGGACAGATTT
TRBV28	TRBD2	-	TRBJ2-7	CASSQASGFSYEQYF	TGTGCCAGCAGCCAAGCTAGCGGATTCTCCTACGAGCAGTACTTC
TRBV4-3	-	-	TRBJ2-7	CASSQEGRPGDEQYF	TGCGCCAGCAGCCAAGAAGGGAGACCTGGGGACGAGCAGTACTTC
TRBV5-1	-	few	TRBJ2-1	CASSFLTGPGWEQFF	TGCGCCAGCAGCTTTCTAACGGGTCCTGGCTGGGAGCAGTTCTTC
TRBV24-1	-	-	TRBJ1-6	CATSDRQLMVFSSSPLHF	TGTGCCACCAGTGACCGACAATTGATGGTTTTTTCGAGTTCACCCCTCCACTTT
TRBV10-3	-	few	TRBJ1-4	CAIRRDGGNEKLFF	TGTGCCATCAGGCGGGACGGCGGTAATGAAAAACTGTTTTTT
TRBV4-1	-	-	TRBJ2-3	CASSPTTKRTSTDTQYF	TGCGCCAGCAGCCCAACGACCAAGCGGACGTCCACAGATACGCAGTATTTT
TRBV30	TRBD2	-	TRBJ2-5	CAWSVIGGSATQYF	TGTGCCTGGAGTGTAATCGGGGGGTCAGCGACCCAGTACTTC
TRBV5-1	-	-	TRBJ2-6	CASRAGSGGANVLTF	TGCGCCAGCCGGGCAGGGTCGGGCGGGGCCAACGTCCTGACTTTC
TRBV4-1	TRBD1	-	TRBJ2-1	CASSQTLQGAGNEQFF	TGCGCCAGCAGCCAAACCCTACAGGGGGCTGGGAATGAGCAGTTCTTC
TRBV7-7	TRBD2	-	TRBJ2-3	CASSLGLAGTDTQYF	TGTGCTAGCAGCTTAGGGCTAGCGGGCACAGATACGCAGTATTTT
TRBV25-1	TRBD1	-	TRBJ1-1	CASSEPGGAETEAFF	TGTGCCAGCAGTGAGCCAGGGGGCGCGGAGACTGAAGCTTTCTTT
TRBV12-3/TRBV12-4	TRBD2	-	TRBJ2-7	CASSSTSTSEQYF	TGTGCCAGCAGTTCGACTAGCACTAGCGAGCAGTACTTC
TRBV11-3	TRBD2	-	TRBJ2-1	CASSLGTSGRNEQFF	TGTGCCAGCAGCTTAGGGACTAGCGGGAGAAATGAGCAGTTCTTC
TRBV11-2	-	-	TRBJ2-3	CASNVASTDTQYF	TGTGCCAGCAACGTAGCTAGCACAGATACGCAGTATTTT
TRBV12-3/TRBV12-4	-	-	TRBJ1-5	CASNSARGPQHF	TGTGCCAGCAACTCCGCACGGGGGCCCCAGCATTTT
TRBV7-2	TRBD1	-	TRBJ2-7	CASSQGVYEQYF	TGTGCCAGCAGCCAGGGGGTGTACGAGCAGTACTTC
TRBV3-1/TRBV3-2	-	-	TRBJ2-4	CASSQGATKNIQYF	TGTGCCAGCAGCCAGGGGGCTACCAAAAACATTCAGTACTTC
TRBV7-9	TRBD2	-	TRBJ2-7	CASSQTSVASYEQYF	TGTGCCAGCAGTCAGACTAGCGTGGCTTCCTACGAGCAGTACTTC
TRBV19	TRBD2	-	TRBJ2-5	CASSTTSGEQETQYF	TGTGCCAGTAGTACTACTAGCGGAGAGCAAGAGACCCAGTACTTC
TRBV24-1	-	-	TRBJ2-2	CATSRKGDFTGELFF	TGTGCCACCAGTCGTAAAGGGGATTTCACCGGGGAGCTGTTTTTT
TRBV29-1	TRBD1	-	TRBJ2-1	CSGGRQGYEQFF	TGCAGCGGGGGGAGACAGGGATATGAGCAGTTCTTC
TRBV5-6	-	-	TRBJ1-2	CASSSAGRYTF	TGTGCCAGCAGCTCCGCGGGGCGCTACACCTTC
TRBV24-1	TRBD1	once	TRBJ2-1	CAIGAGGPHNEQFF	TGTGCCATAGGAGCAGGGGGCCCTCACAATGAGCAGTTCTTC
TRBV30	TRBD2	-	TRBJ2-3	CAWSVRHQWGGSSTDTQYF	TGTGCCTGGAGTGTACGCCACCAGTGGGGGGGGTCTTCTACAGATACGCAGTATTTT
TRBV18	-	-	TRBJ2-7	CASSPRRSSYEQYF	TGTGCCAGCTCACCAAGACGGAGCTCCTACGAGCAGTACTTC
TRBV10-2	TRBD1	-	TRBJ2-7	CASSESGTGGRNEQYF	TGCGCCAGCAGTGAGTCGGGGACAGGGGGCAGGAACGAGCAGTACTTC
TRBV11-3	TRBD2	many	TRBJ2-7	CASSSGTSGKPLDEQYF	TGTGCCAGCAGCTCTGGGACTAGCGGGAAACCTCTGGACGAGCAGTACTTC
TRBV28	-	-	TRBJ2-7	CASSLIHEQYF	TGTGCCAGCAGTCTTATCCACGAGCAGTACTTC
TRBV18	TRBD1	-	TRBJ2-2	CASSLQGQVNTGELFF	TGTGCCAGCTCCCTACAGGGACAGGTCAACACCGGGGAGCTGTTTTTT
TRBV18	TRBD1	-	TRBJ2-3	CASSPGTGISDTQYF	TGTGCCAGCTCACCTGGGACAGGGATATCAGATACGCAGTATTTT
TRBV18	TRBD2	-	TRBJ2-1	CASSPPGLAGGPSYNEQFF	TGTGCCAGCTCACCACCGGGACTAGCGGGAGGGCCTTCCTACAATGAGCAGTTCTTC
TRBV4-1	TRBD1	-	TRBJ1-6	CASSRGTGDSPLHF	TGCGCCAGCAGCCGCGGGACAGGCGATTCACCCCTCCACTTT
TRBV3-1/TRBV3-2	-	-	TRBJ2-3	CASSQELADTQYF	TGTGCCAGCAGCCAAGAGCTAGCAGATACGCAGTATTTT
TRBV10-3	TRBD2	-	TRBJ2-3	CATTAGGGDTDTQYF	TGTGCCACAACGGCGGGCGGGGGGGATACAGATACGCAGTATTTT
TRBV29-1	-	few	TRBJ2-1	CSGRVLPYNEQFF	TGCAGCGGGAGGGTCCTCCCCTACAATGAGCAGTTCTTC
TRBV7-6	-	-	TRBJ1-1	CASSLQQGFTEAFF	TGTGCCAGCAGCCTTCAACAGGGTTTCACTGAAGCTTTCTTT
TRBV7-2	-	-	TRBJ2-3	CASSQARASTDTQYF	TGTGCCAGCAGCCAAGCGCGAGCAAGCACAGATACGCAGTATTTT